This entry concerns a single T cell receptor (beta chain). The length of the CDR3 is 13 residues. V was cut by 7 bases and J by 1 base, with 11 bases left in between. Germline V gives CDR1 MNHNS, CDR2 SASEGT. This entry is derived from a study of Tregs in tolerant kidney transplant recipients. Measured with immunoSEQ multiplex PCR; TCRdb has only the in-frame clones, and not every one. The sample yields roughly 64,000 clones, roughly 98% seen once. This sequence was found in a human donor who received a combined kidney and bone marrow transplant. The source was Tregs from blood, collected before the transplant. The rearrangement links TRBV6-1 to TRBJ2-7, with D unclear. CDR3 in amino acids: CASTVRSSYEQYF. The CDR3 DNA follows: TGTGCCAGCACTGTCAGGTCGTCCTACGAGCAGTACTTC.